The clone carrying this T cell receptor beta chain has only a few counts. The antigen remains unidentified. CDR3 length: 12 residues. Trimming removed 10 bases at V and 6 bases at J, with 15 bases between. Germline CDR1 is LNHDA and CDR2 is SQIVND (reference sequence). Measured with immunoSEQ multiplex PCR; TCRdb has only the in-frame clones, and not every one. The table has 50,000 to 65,000 clones, under 95% seen once. The sample belongs to a study of OX40 agonist ivuxolimab in advanced cancers. Overall study: It was ivuxolimab, an agonistic anti-OX40 (CD134) antibody, that patients were treated with. At doses from 0.01 to 10 mg/kg, patients were given intravenous ivuxolimab every 2 weeks.

Whole-study results and caveats: More expanded clones were seen, on average, in CD8+ T cells than in CD4+.

This chain links TRBV19 with TRBJ1-1, with D maybe TRBD1 (5 bases). The source was CD4+ or CD8+ T cells sorted from blood, collected in a trial of the OX40 agonist ivuxolimab. The sequence came from an adult with an advanced solid tumor such as melanoma, head and neck, liver or kidney cancer. The CDR3 loop is CATSQGSSEAFF. DNA of the CDR3: TGTGCCACCTCCCAGGGAAGCTCTGAAGCTTTCTTT.